This T cell receptor beta chain was profiled in a study of Ad26.COV2.S vaccination and SARS-CoV-2 variants. Study context: The authors gave Ad26.COV2.S intramuscularly, either once or twice 56 days apart. Whole-study results and caveats: Vaccine and placebo recipients had similar non-spike TCR breadth. Substantial post-vaccination breadth of spike-specific CD8+ and CD4+ T cell responses was reported.

The protocol was immunoSEQ multiplex PCR, while the TCRdb copy is restricted to in-frame clones and leaves out a portion. The data contain about 380,000 clones, 80% to 90% of them seen just once; the ten biggest clones take up 7% to 9.5%. A word on this clone: Its antigen is not identified.

V lost 6 bases, J lost 4 bases, and 19 bases stayed unmatched. The CDR3 extends over 18 amino acids. CDR1 SGHTA and CDR2 FQGNSA come from the germline V gene. The treatment was: some 20 received Ad26.COV2.S at low or high dose, single or two shots; 5 received placebo; per-sample allocation not given. Sampling happened 63 days after the first vaccine or placebo injection. The individual, an adult aged 18-55 years, was a donor in Boston. The clonotype comes from a person between 18 and 59 years old who received the Ad26.COV2.S COVID-19 vaccine or a placebo. This sequence joins TRBV7-2 and TRBJ1-1; 8 nucleotides match TRBD1. The specimen comprised peripheral blood, sampled in a trial of Ad26.COV2.S vaccine versus placebo. CDR3 nucleotide sequence: TGTGCCAGCAGGCACAAGATCTCCGGACAGGGTTGGGGCACTGAAGCTTTCTTT. Residues: CASRHKISGQGWGTEAFF.